This TCR beta chain derives from a study of a mutant IDH1 vaccine in newly diagnosed glioma. At the level of the study: Former treatment meant radiotherapy, temozolomide, or both; the majority had gotten both. Overall study results and limits: With respect to changes in top peripheral T cell clonotypes, pseudoprogression seemed unrelated.

The CDR3 loop spans 13 amino acids. Per germline, CDR1 SGHNT and CDR2 YYREEE (reference sequence). V shed 0 bases and J shed 4 bases, with 7 bases lying between them. As to this clone: Its matching antigen is unknown.

Clones were sequenced by immunoSEQ multiplex PCR, and TCRdb holds only the in-frame ones, with some missing. The profile shows around 33,000 clones, approximately 90% of them singletons. Stated time point: baseline, week 1 (first vaccination visit). Indicated treatment: pre-vaccination baseline after standard-of-care therapy. New astrocytomas of WHO grade 3 or 4 that were IDH1-mutant and ATRX-lost were found in the donors. Sequenced here: PBMCs, sampled from a glioma patient treated with radiotherapy, temozolomide or both. This sequence originates from a woman in her thirties or forties with glioma. The chain has TRBV5-4 and TRBJ1-2; D is unresolved. The CDR3 region has the DNA TGTGCCAGCAGCTTGGAAAAGAGCTATGGCTACACCTTC. Amino acids: CASSLEKSYGYTF. The full variable domain, its missing parts supplied by reference TRBV5-4 and TRBJ1-2, is ETGVTQSPTHLIKTRGQQVTLRCSSQSGHNTVSWYQQALGQGPQFIFQYYREEENGRGNFPPRFSGLQFPNYSSELNVNALELDDSALYLCASSLEKSYGYTFGSGTRLTVV.